These 11 T cell receptor beta chains were sequenced from one sample in a study of T cell responses to AZD1222 COVID-19 vaccine (dated by TCRdb to the early 2020s). Per the publication, the time point label means: baseline before first vaccination. Libraries were made using the immunoSEQ multiplex PCR assay. TCRdb's version of the immuneACCESS table is confined to in-frame rearrangements and falls short of the full clone set. An unresolved V gene accounts for under half of the shortfall where checked; the remainder is of unknown origin. The sample table records about 140,000 clones; less than 95% of these occur just once. Together, the top ten hold approximately 3.6% of the sample. The sequences come from peripheral blood, collected on day 0 of AZD1222 vaccination. The receptors here all came from an adult in good health.

The rearrangement uses TRBV9 and TRBJ1-2; 9 nucleotides agree with TRBD1. The CDR3 sequence is 17 residues long. Losses at the gene ends were 0 bases for V and 2 bases for J; bases not matched to a gene: 8. Per germline, CDR1 SGDLS and CDR2 YYNGEE. The CDR3 region has the DNA TGTGCCAGCAGCGTAGTAGGACAGGGGAGCATGAACTATGGCTACACCTTC. Its translation: CASSVVGQGSMNYGYTF.

The chain recombines TRBV3-1 (or the pseudogene TRBV3-2) with TRBJ1-4, with D possibly TRBD1 on 5 matching bases. The CDR3 sequence is 16 residues long. Germline loops: CDR1 LGHDT, CDR2 YNNKEL (reference sequence). V was pared by 0 bases and J by 3 bases, with 11 bases between. The CDR3 bases are TGTGCCAGCAGCCAAGAGAGGGGCAGTTCTAATGAAAAACTGTTTTTT. It encodes CASSQERGSSNEKLFF.

This clone has a single count. V and J are TRBV4-1 and TRBJ2-7; 10 bases line up with TRBD2. This CDR3 contains 19 residues. From germline, CDR1 is MGHRA and CDR2 YSYEKL. Unmatched junction bases numbered 16, after V lost 5 bases and J lost 0 bases. CDR3 bases: TGCGCCAGCAGCTTAGAGCGGGAGGGCCGGCTTCGGAGCTCCTACGAGCAGTACTTC. Residues: CASSLEREGRLRSSYEQYF.

In this sample, this clone turned up a few times. The chain uses TRBV7-2 and TRBJ1-2; no clear D. V was shortened by 4 bases and J by 1 base, with 4 bases between the two germline ends. The CDR3 contains 12 residues. Germline assignment: CDR1 SGHTA and CDR2 FQGNSA. CDR3 nucleotides: TGTGCCAGCAGCTCTGGTAACTATGGCTACACCTTC. It specifies CASSSGNYGYTF.

The gene calls are TRBV7-2 and TRBJ2-7; a weak D match, TRBD1 (6 bases). Per germline, CDR1 SGHTA and CDR2 FQGNSA. There are 10 residues in the CDR3. The CDR3 DNA is TGTGCGGGGGCTTTTTACGAGCAGTACTTC. As protein: CAGAFYEQYF.

DNA for the CDR3: TGTGCCGGGACAGGGGGCGCCTATGGCTACACCTTC. Its protein is CAGTGGAYGYTF. This sequence joins TRBV30 and TRBJ1-2; 12 bases fit TRBD1. The CDR3 runs 12 residues. The germline V gene has CDR1 GTSNPN and CDR2 SVGIG (reference sequence). The V segment lost 8 bases and the J segment 4 bases; nucleotides outside the gene matches: 2.

The gene calls are TRBV7-2 and TRBJ2-2; D is undetermined. CDR3 size: 15 residues. Deletions cut 1 base from V and 1 base from J, with 7 bases between. Germline V gives CDR1 SGHTA, CDR2 FQGNSA. As DNA, the CDR3 is TGTGCCAGCAGCTTAGTCTCTAAGAACACCGGGGAGCTGTTTTTT. Translation gives CASSLVSKNTGELFF.

This clone was recorded once. This chain links TRBV4-3 with TRBJ1-6; 9 bases map to TRBD1. V lost 0 bases, J lost 9 bases, and 6 bases stayed unmatched. Germline V gene data show CDR1 as LGHNA and CDR2 as YSLEER. This CDR3 comprises 16 residues. The DNA of the CDR3 is TGCGCCAGCAGCCAAGATTCGACAGGGGGGACTTCACCCCTCCACTTT. Encoded protein: CASSQDSTGGTSPLHF.

This sequence joins TRBV18 and TRBJ2-3, with D possibly matching TRBD2 (6 bases). Germline CDR1 and CDR2: KGHSH and LQKENI. The CDR3 contains 16 residues. The V gene lost 0 bases and the J gene lost 2 bases, with 12 bases spanning the gap. The CDR3 spells CASSPPSGGFTDTQYF. The CDR3 DNA reads as TGTGCCAGCTCACCACCGTCCGGGGGTTTCACAGATACGCAGTATTTT. The variable domain in full, with the rest retrieved from reference TRBV18 and TRBJ2-3, is NAGVMQNPRHLVRRRGQEARLRCSPMKGHSHVYWYRQLPEEGLKFMVYLQKENIIDESGMPKERFSAEFPKEGPSILRIQQVVRGDSAAYFCASSPPSGGFTDTQYFGPGTRLTVL.

The chain is built from TRBV6-4 and TRBJ1-3, with D perhaps TRBD1 (6 bases). Germline V gene sequence: CDR1 MRHNA, CDR2 SNTAGT. V dropped 8 bases and J dropped 2 bases, with 16 bases sitting between them. The CDR3 covers 15 residues. CDR3 region: CASLVWGQTGNTIYF. The DNA of the CDR3 is TGTGCCAGCCTTGTATGGGGGCAAACTGGAAACACCATATATTTT.

The chain is built from TRBV6-5 and TRBJ2-7; D may be TRBD1 (6 bases). Trimming pared 7 bases from V and 6 bases from J, leaving 19 bases between. Germline lookup yields CDR1 MNHEY and CDR2 SVGAGI. The CDR3 spans 14 residues. The CDR3: CASNFGRGIGEQYF. Here the CDR3 DNA reads TGTGCCAGCAATTTTGGCAGGGGTATAGGCGAGCAGTACTTC.